Each of the 5 T cell receptor beta chains below was sequenced from the same sample in a study of T cell repertoires in cytomegalovirus infection. TCRdb recomputed calls from the reads with MiXCR, one row per CDR3 protein. This table holds some 600,000 distinct CDR3 sequences, less than 25% found once. Input material: CD8+ T cells from PBMCs. All receptors derive from a human donor in good health (CMV status not recorded). Some clones in this sample may be carry-over from other donors' samples.

This chain links TRBV29-1 with TRBJ1-5, with D possibly TRBD1 on 6 matching bases. The CDR3 is 17 residues long. CDR1 and CDR2 from the germline V gene are SQVTM and ANQGSEA. Trimming pared 1 base from V and 1 base from J, leaving 17 bases between. The CDR3 protein is CSVEGGGRSFSNQPQHF. In DNA form, the CDR3 reads TGCAGCGTTGAAGGCGGGGGGCGATCCTTCAGCAATCAGCCCCAGCATTTT.

The rearrangement links TRBV2 to TRBJ2-3, with D possibly TRBD2 on 6 matching bases. The CDR3 contains 17 residues. The V end was cut by 1 base, the J end by 3 bases, with 17 bases between. Germline V gene data show CDR1 as SNHLY and CDR2 as FYNNEI. CDR3 residues: CASSEGQGAAGTDTQYF. The CDR3 DNA sequence: TGTGCCAGCAGTGAAGGACAAGGAGCGGCGGGAACAGATACGCAGTATTTT.

Comments on this clonotype: This may come from a read error, since a much larger clone is one base off. The V call is TRBV28, the J call TRBJ2-7; D is possibly TRBD2 (6 bases). The length of the CDR3 is 19 residues. V dropped 5 bases and J dropped 2 bases, with 28 bases sitting between them. Germline loops: CDR1 MDHEN, CDR2 SYDVKM. The CDR3 is CASSPVLGLTGESTYEQYV. In DNA, the CDR3 is TGTGCCAGCAGTCCTGTTCTTGGACTAACGGGGGAATCAACCTACGAGCAGTACGTC.

This clonotype has just a few counts. The J gene is TRBJ2-7, the V gene TRBV4-2; D call uncertain. This CDR3 region has 14 residues. V shed 0 bases and J shed 6 bases, with 12 bases lying between them. The germline V gene encodes CDR1 LGHNA and CDR2 YNFKEQ. This CDR3 reads CASSQEQQAAEQYF. As DNA, the CDR3 is TGTGCCAGCAGCCAAGAGCAGCAGGCAGCCGAGCAGTACTTC.

CDR3: CASSLRGRHSPLHF. CDR3 DNA: TGTGCCAGCAGTTTACGGGGACGGCATTCACCCCTCCACTTT. The rearrangement joins TRBV28 to TRBJ1-6; tentative D call: TRBD1 (5 bases). Germline V gene sequence: CDR1 MDHEN, CDR2 SYDVKM. The CDR3 spans 14 residues. V gave up 2 bases and J gave up 8 bases, with 10 bases separating them. Variable domain in full (rest from reference TRBV28 and TRBJ1-6): DVKVTQSSRYLVKRTGEKVFLECVQDMDHENMFWYRQDPGLGLRLIYFSYDVKMKEKGDIPEGYSVSREKKERFSLILESASTNQTSMYLCASSLRGRHSPLHFGNGTRLTVT.